This T cell receptor beta chain stems from a study of PD-L1 blockade in urothelial cancer (dated by TCRdb to 2017 to 2019). As for the study more broadly: Every patient began therapy in about 2014 and was given atezolizumab 1,200 mg intravenously every 3 weeks. About 85% of the 29 patients were identified as males with urothelial cancer of bladder origin, and a prior smoking history was reported by 18 of 29 patients. An ECOG performance status of 0 or 1 was recorded for the patients, and 0 to 3 prior chemotherapy regimens had been received by the patients. Blood samples were analyzed 3 weeks after the start of treatment (second dose) and 6 weeks after the start of treatment. Blood samples yielded a median of roughly 150,000 T cells and more than 80,000 unique TCRs, with median clonality approximately 0.08. An exploratory multi-omic analysis was conducted of the somatic, immune and clinical correlates of response to PD-L1 blockade with atezolizumab in urothelial cancer. TCR sequencing covered pretreatment tumor samples and matched, serially collected peripheral blood taken before and after atezolizumab treatment. Durable clinical benefit was defined as progression-free survival longer than 6 months, and TCR features were also tested against progression-free and overall survival. In the same patients, pretreatment tumors underwent whole exome sequencing and RNA sequencing in addition to TCR sequencing. Durable clinical benefit was achieved by nine patients and was not achieved by 20 patients. Pretreatment blood TCR-seq was available for about 27 patients, at least one posttreatment blood collection was obtained for around 24 patients, and tumor TCR-seq was available for around 24 patients.

To estimate absolute template abundance from read counts, synthetic TCR analog templates were spiked into each PCR. TCRbeta CDR3 regions were amplified from genomic DNA with bias-controlled V and J gene primers using the immunoSEQ assay. Sequencing of rearranged TCRbeta segments was done at approximately 20X coverage. For the original study's pipeline: Clustering was used to correct sequencing errors, and CDR3s were annotated against IMGT to assign V, D and J genes. Downstream analyses used only productive TCRbeta rearrangements and left out out-of-frame or stop-codon sequences. Clonality was calculated as one minus the Shannon entropy normalized by the log of the number of unique productive sequences. Clones differing between time points or between blood and tumor were identified by Fisher's exact test with Benjamini-Hochberg correction at adjusted p below 0.01. The table comes from immuneACCESS by way of TCRdb, which keeps in-frame sequences with V and J called. Part of the clones is missing from these tables; in studies checked, under half for an unresolved V gene and the rest for unknown reasons. D and trimming were read from the DNA, whereas the V and J calls and clone size are those reported in that table. For this sample there are about 30,000 clones; 65% to 90% appear just once. The ten most abundant clones make up approximately 2.2% of the sample.

Findings and caveats that apply to the study as a whole: A pretreatment peripheral blood TCR clonality below the median was linked to improved progression-free and overall survival. At 3 weeks after the start of treatment, tumor-associated TCR clones in peripheral blood had expanded more in patients with durable benefit (n of about 20, p = 0.022). Because of the small sample size (n ≈ 29) and the many exploratory analyses performed, the results are intended to be regarded as hypothesis-generating.

The germline V gene gives CDR1 as SGHRS and CDR2 as YFSETQ. Including cysteine and phenylalanine, the CDR3 has 15 amino acids. The DNA shown is the 45-base CDR3, in frame from base 1. At the junction V is shortened by 0 bases and J by 2 bases, with 10 bases in between. This clone was observed a few times. Its target antigen remains unknown. No much larger clonotype is one base removed from it; base qualities were not supplied. A total of around 30 patients with locally advanced or metastatic urothelial carcinoma, treated at Memorial Sloan Kettering on a trial protocol, made up the cohort. Peripheral blood mononuclear cells were collected pretreatment and during treatment, with between 1 and 8 total time points obtained per patient. The Qiagen DNeasy Blood extraction kit was used to purify genomic DNA from total PBMCs and tumor samples. PBMCs were collected pretreatment and during treatment and were isolated and stored as previously described.

The sample was PBMCs, taken around atezolizumab (anti-PD-L1) treatment. This receptor chain uses TRBV5-1 and TRBJ2-3; the D gene cannot be named for sure. The sequence was collected from a man between 45 and 60 years old with urothelial cancer. The nucleotides read TGCGCCAGCAGCTTGGCCAAACTCATCACAGATACGCAGTATTTT. This yields the protein CASSLAKLITDTQYF.